These T cell receptor beta chains were read from a single sample in a study of cytotoxic CD8 clonotypes in ibrutinib-treated CLL. Generated by immunoSEQ multiplex PCR, the TCRdb table keeps only in-frame clones and is missing some. The data show approximately 100,000 clones, about 53% seen once. Sequencing used PBMCs, obtained after 24 months of ibrutinib treatment. These receptors were taken from a human donor with chronic lymphocytic leukemia. Both conserved end residues are part of each CDR3. D genes are given only for firm matches. Expanded clones get a size class; other rows say once, few or many, or leave the size out.

>NA|TRBV19|once|TRBJ2-2
TGTGCCAGTAGAGCCGGGGGAGGCACCGGGGAGCTGTTTTTT
CASRAGGGTGELFF
>TRBD1|TRBV11-1|NA|TRBJ1-1
TGTGCCAGCAGATCTTCGGACAGGGGGAACACTGAAGCTTTCTTT
CASRSSDRGNTEAFF
>NA|TRBV29-1|NA|TRBJ2-3
TGCAGCGTTGAACCCAGCACAGATACGCAGTATTTT
CSVEPSTDTQYF
>NA|TRBV28|NA|TRBJ1-2
TGTGCCAGCAGTATAGGACAGAGTTCTAACTATGGCTACACCTTC
CASSIGQSSNYGYTF
>TRBD1|TRBV5-1|NA|TRBJ2-7
TGCGCCAGCAACCCGGGACAGGGTACCTACGAGCAGTACTTC
CASNPGQGTYEQYF
>NA|TRBV10-3|NA|TRBJ2-7
TGTGCCATCAGTGAGTCAGGGGCCGAGCAGTACTTC
CAISESGAEQYF
>TRBD1|TRBV28|NA|TRBJ1-5
TGTGCCAGTTCTTATATTAAGGGGGCCCATCAGCCCCAGCATTTT
CASSYIKGAHQPQHF
>TRBD1|TRBV28|NA|TRBJ2-7
TGTGCCAGCAGACCCGGGACAGGGGGCCACGAGCAGTACTTC
CASRPGTGGHEQYF
>NA|TRBV19|NA|TRBJ2-7
TGTGCCAGTAGTCCCGGGGATTTGACCTACGAGCAGTACTTC
CASSPGDLTYEQYF
>NA|TRBV2|many|TRBJ2-5
TGTGCCAGCAACCGAGAGGGGACATATCAAGAGACCCAGTACTTC
CASNREGTYQETQYF
>TRBD1|TRBV29-1|NA|TRBJ2-4
TGCAGCGTTCTGGGACAGCCTAAACTAGCCAAAAACATTCAGTACTTC
CSVLGQPKLAKNIQYF
>NA|TRBV29-1|NA|TRBJ2-1
TGCAGCTGGGGACCCTACTACAATGAGCAGTTCTTC
CSWGPYYNEQFF
>TRBD1|TRBV30|NA|TRBJ1-1
TGTGCCTGCCTCCGGGACAGGAACACTGAAGCTTTCTTT
CACLRDRNTEAFF
>TRBD1|TRBV19|few|TRBJ1-2
TGTGCCAGTAGTACGGGACAGACATATGGCTACACCTTC
CASSTGQTYGYTF
>NA|TRBV5-1|NA|TRBJ2-5
TGCGCCAGCAGCTTGGGGTCTTTGGAGACCCAGTACTTC
CASSLGSLETQYF
>TRBD2|TRBV5-8|NA|TRBJ2-1
TGTGCCAGCAGCTTGGTCACTAGCGGGGGGGCCCTCCGGGAGCAGTTCTTC
CASSLVTSGGALREQFF
>NA|TRBV28|NA|TRBJ1-1
TGTGCCAGCAACCCGGGGGGGCTGAACACTGAAGCTTTCTTT
CASNPGGLNTEAFF
>NA|TRBV10-3|many|TRBJ2-1
TGTGCCATCAGAGACAAGACTAATGAGCAGTTCTTC
CAIRDKTNEQFF
>TRBD2|TRBV15|NA|TRBJ2-3
TGTGCCACCACTCTAGCGGGGCCCACAGATACGCAGTATTTT
CATTLAGPTDTQYF
>NA|TRBV27|NA|TRBJ2-3
TGTGCCAGCAGTACTTTAATAGCTAACACAGATACGCAGTATTTT
CASSTLIANTDTQYF
>TRBD1|TRBV6-1|NA|TRBJ2-1
TGTGCCAGCAGTGAATTGGACAGGGTTTTTGAGCAGTTCTTC
CASSELDRVFEQFF
>TRBD2|TRBV7-8|many|TRBJ2-7
TGTGCCAGCAGCAGGACTAGCGGCAACTACGAGCAGTACTTC
CASSRTSGNYEQYF
>NA|TRBV27|once|TRBJ2-5
TGTGCCAGCAGTCCCGCCCTTAGGGGGACCCAAGAGACCCAGTACTTC
CASSPALRGTQETQYF
>TRBD2|TRBV5-1|few|TRBJ2-7
TGCGCCAGCAGCTTGGGGACTAGCAGGTACGAGCAGTACTTC
CASSLGTSRYEQYF
>NA|TRBV6-1|NA|TRBJ2-3
TGTGCCAGCAGTGAAGGCTGGAGCACAGATACGCAGTATTTT
CASSEGWSTDTQYF
>NA|TRBV28|NA|TRBJ1-1
TGTGCCAGCAGTTTGCCCGGGGAAAACACTGAAGCTTTCTTT
CASSLPGENTEAFF
>NA|TRBV5-1|NA|TRBJ1-3
TGCGCCAGCAGTCAGGGGATCCCCTCTGGAAACACCATATATTTT
CASSQGIPSGNTIYF
>TRBD1|TRBV5-1|few|TRBJ2-7
TGCGCCAGCAGGGACCCCCAGGGGGCTAGAGAGCAGTACTTC
CASRDPQGAREQYF